The 19 T cell receptor beta chains listed next were all sequenced from one sample in a study of CD8 T cells in Susac syndrome. An input of about 0.5 to 1 ug of RNA was subjected to reverse transcription using random hexamers. Each CDR3 protein gets one entry after TCRdb re-called the immunoSEQ multiplex PCR reads with MiXCR. This sample has about 210,000 distinct CDR3 sequences, with approximately 95% found just once. The sequencing input was CD4+ T cells from PBMCs. The receptors shown here come from a human donor with multiple sclerosis.

J is TRBJ2-4 and V is TRBV2; D is unclear. Germline-derived CDR1 and CDR2 are SNHLY and FYNNEI. Trimming shortened V by 2 bases and J by 13 bases, and 9 bases separated the two germline ends. The CDR3 contains 11 residues. The CDR3 nucleotides are TGTGCCAGCAGTGAAACATCTCCACAGTACTTC. Its protein product is CASSETSPQYF.

The chain combines TRBV2 with TRBJ2-1; D is uncertain. With 1 base removed from V and 6 bases from J, the gap between germline ends came to 10 bases. CDR3 length: 14 residues. Germline values: CDR1 SNHLY, CDR2 FYNNEI. CDR3 amino acids: CASSEVVFGNEQFF. The CDR3 region has the DNA TGTGCCAGCAGTGAAGTTGTGTTCGGCAATGAGCAGTTCTTC.

This chain uses TRBV5-1 with TRBJ1-2; D ambiguous. V was clipped by 4 bases and J by 5 bases, with 15 bases between them. The CDR3 extends over 14 amino acids. Germline V gives CDR1 SGHRS, CDR2 YFSETQ. CDR3 protein: CASSPSETLYGYTF. The CDR3 nucleotides read TGCGCCAGCAGCCCATCGGAAACCCTTTATGGCTACACCTTC.

This clonotype was observed once. Its ends do not fully match the called genes, so a read error is possible. This sequence joins TRBV7-7 and TRBJ2-7, with 8 bases matching TRBD1. The CDR3 extends over 15 amino acids. Per germline, CDR1 SSHAT and CDR2 FNYEAQ (reference sequence). Here the CDR3 reads CASSHPGTGGYEQYF. The CDR3 region has the DNA TGTGCTAGCAGCCATCCCGGGACAGGAGGTTACGAGCAGTACTTC. Full variable domain (rest looked up from reference TRBV7-7 and TRBJ2-7): GAGVSQSPRYKVTKRGQDVTLRCDPISSHATLYWYQQALGQGPEFLTYFNYEAQPDKSGLPSDRFSAERPEGSISTLTIQRTEQRDSAMYRCASSHPGTGGYEQYFGPGTRLTVT.

This clonotype has only a few counts. V gene TRBV7-9 combines with J gene TRBJ2-7, with 7 bases that match TRBD1. Trimming removed 6 bases from V and 1 base from J; junction bases left unmatched: 3. The length of the CDR3 is 13 residues. From germline, CDR1 is SEHNR and CDR2 FQNEAQ (reference sequence). The chain's CDR3 is CASRKTGSYEQYF. Here the CDR3 DNA reads TGTGCCAGCAGGAAGACAGGGTCCTACGAGCAGTACTTC.

The CDR3 region is CASSPAGVTDTQYF. The CDR3 region has the DNA TGCGCCAGCTCACCGGCGGGGGTAACAGATACGCAGTATTTT. This chain uses TRBV4-1 with TRBJ2-3, with 7 bases that match TRBD2. The CDR3 extends over 14 amino acids. V lost 8 bases to trimming and J lost 3 bases; unmatched junction nucleotides: 8. CDR1 MGHRA and CDR2 YSYEKL come from the germline V gene.

This sequence joins TRBV30 and TRBJ2-3; D is undetermined. The germline gives CDR1 GTSNPN, CDR2 SVGIG (reference sequence). This CDR3 has 12 residues. Deletions cut 0 bases from V and 8 bases from J, with 9 bases between. The CDR3 sequence is CAWSVTLGTQYF. The CDR3 coding sequence is TGTGCCTGGAGTGTAACATTGGGTACGCAGTATTTT.

The chain carries TRBV29-1 and TRBJ2-7; TRBD2 agrees at 9 bases. V dropped 0 bases and J dropped 4; count of bases not matched to a gene: 16. Germline CDR1 reads SQVTM; CDR2 reads ANQGSEA. The CDR3 extends over 18 amino acids. CDR3: CSVEDIAPSGEGAYEQYF. DNA of the CDR3: TGCAGCGTTGAAGATATAGCGCCTAGCGGGGAGGGTGCTTACGAGCAGTACTTC.

The chain has TRBV27 and TRBJ2-6; 7 nucleotides match TRBD2. Germline CDR1 reads MNHEY; CDR2 reads SMNVEV (reference sequence). V trimming: 5 bases; J trimming: 5 bases; junction bases outside the gene matches: 6. CDR3 length: 15 amino acids. The CDR3 loop is CASSGGGNWANVLTF. The CDR3 DNA reads as TGTGCCAGCAGTGGGGGGGGAAATTGGGCCAACGTCCTGACTTTC. The whole variable domain, filled in from reference TRBV27 and TRBJ2-6, reads EAQVTQNPRYLITVTGKKLTVTCSQNMNHEYMSWYRQDPGLGLRQIYYSMNVEVTDKGDVPEGYKVSRKEKRNFPLILESPSPNQTSLYFCASSGGGNWANVLTFGAGSRLTVL.

The J gene is TRBJ1-4, the V gene TRBV27; D is ambiguous. Between the trimmed V and J ends, which lost 5 bases and 1 base, there was a span of 11 bases. This CDR3 has 15 residues. Germline V gene sequence: CDR1 MNHEY, CDR2 SMNVEV (reference sequence). Here the CDR3 DNA reads TGTGCCAGCAGTCCCAACACGCGAACTAATGAAAAACTGTTTTTT. This translates into CASSPNTRTNEKLFF.

The V gene is TRBV20-1, the J gene TRBJ2-7; D remains unclear. The CDR3 has 14 amino acids. The V end lost 3 bases, the J end lost 3 bases, and 15 bases lay between the germline ends. CDR1 is DFQATT and CDR2 is SNEGSKA in the germline V gene (reference sequence). CDR3 sequence (DNA): TGCAGTGCTAGTTTGCGGCACCCTTACTACGAGCAGTACTTC. Amino acid sequence: CSASLRHPYYEQYF.

This chain joins TRBV30 and TRBJ1-5, with D unclear. The V gene lost 1 base and the J gene lost 0 bases, with 10 bases spanning the gap. The germline V gene encodes CDR1 GTSNPN and CDR2 SVGIG (reference sequence). The CDR3 runs to 15 residues. DNA for the CDR3: TGTGCCTGGAGTGGAGGTTCATATAGCAATCAGCCCCAGCATTTT. Translating it yields CAWSGGSYSNQPQHF.

The chain has TRBV28 and TRBJ2-6; 7 bases fit TRBD1. Trimming cost V 2 bases and J 1 base; bases outside gene matches: 5. Germline lookup yields CDR1 MDHEN and CDR2 SYDVKM. The CDR3 runs to 17 residues. The CDR3 loop is CASSLQTQGSGANVLTF. CDR3 coding DNA: TGTGCCAGCAGTTTACAAACACAGGGGTCTGGGGCCAACGTCCTGACTTTC.

This clonotype appeared a single time. The CDR3 is CASTTSRDRVPEQYF. CDR3 bases: TGTGCCAGCACCACATCCCGGGACAGGGTGCCCGAGCAGTACTTC. V gene TRBV27 combines with J gene TRBJ2-7; 9 bases are a match to TRBD1. The CDR3 consists of 15 residues. With V trimmed by 7 bases and J by 6 bases, 13 bases remained unmatched. CDR1 is MNHEY and CDR2 is SMNVEV in the germline V gene (reference sequence).

The chain couples TRBV25-1 to TRBJ2-3; D remains unclear. The CDR3 totals 14 residues. CDR1 is MGHDK and CDR2 is SYGVNS in the germline V gene. V gave up 1 base and J gave up 1 base, with 6 bases separating them. The CDR3 DNA reads TGTGCCAGCAGTGAATGGATGGGCACAGATACGCAGTATTTT. It is translated as CASSEWMGTDTQYF. The whole variable domain, filled in from reference TRBV25-1 and TRBJ2-3, reads EADIYQTPRYLVIGTGKKITLECSQTMGHDKMYWYQQDPGMELHLIHYSYGVNSTEKGDLSSESTVSRIRTEHFPLTLESARPSHTSQYLCASSEWMGTDTQYFGPGTRLTVL.

The V call is TRBV9, the J call TRBJ2-1; maybe TRBD2 (6 bases). Per germline, CDR1 SGDLS and CDR2 YYNGEE. The CDR3 is 16 residues long. V lost 0 bases and J 0 bases, leaving 10 bases between the germline ends. CDR3 bases: TGTGCCAGCAGCGTAGGTGGGGGGAGCTCCTACAATGAGCAGTTCTTC. Its translation: CASSVGGGSSYNEQFF.

The chain is built from TRBV29-1 and TRBJ2-5; possible D gene TRBD1, 6 bases. The CDR3 runs 13 residues. Germline CDR1 SQVTM, CDR2 ANQGSEA. V dropped 5 bases and J dropped 5 bases, with 15 bases sitting between them. CDR3 nucleotide sequence: TGCAGCGTTCTCAGGGGATTAGGGGAGACCCAGTACTTC. Translating it yields CSVLRGLGETQYF.

This clonotype showed up just a few times. The V gene is TRBV18, the J gene TRBJ2-7; TRBD2 might be the D (5 bases). Trimming stripped 6 bases from V and 6 bases from J, with 12 bases between. Germline V gene data show CDR1 as KGHSH and CDR2 as LQKENI. This CDR3 has 12 amino acids. The CDR3 reads CASSPRVGEQYF. In DNA, the CDR3 is TGTGCCAGCTCCCCGAGGGTTGGCGAGCAGTACTTC.

The rearrangement uses TRBV3-1 and TRBJ2-5; perhaps TRBD2 as D (5 bases). This CDR3 has 14 amino acids. Germline V lookup: CDR1 LGHDT, CDR2 YNNKEL (reference sequence). Trimming took off 7 bases at V and 5 bases at J, with 17 bases between the two ends. The CDR3 sequence is CASTMSEARETQYF. In DNA, the CDR3 is TGTGCCAGCACCATGTCGGAGGCGAGGGAGACCCAGTACTTC.